Sequencing of this T cell receptor (beta chain) was carried out in a study of blood T cell repertoires in COVID-19. Study-level background: Both acute and convalescent COVID-19 samples were obtained from the United States, Italy and Spain. The cDNA or gDNA used as material had been derived from T cells, B-cell-depleted T cells, or PBMCs.

Germline values: CDR1 LNHDA, CDR2 SQIVND (reference sequence). The CDR3 length is 17 residues. Trimming removed 5 bases from V and 3 bases from J, with 23 bases in between. Original processing notes: Quantification of nucleated cells was approximated via reference gene primer amplification. Data came from immunoSEQ multiplex PCR; TCRdb stores just in-frame clones and leaves some out. V and J calls plus clone size are reproduced from that table; the DNA served to infer D and trimming. The sample lists around 450,000 clones; about 89% were seen once. The receptor's source is a woman aged 25 to 39 with acute or convalescent COVID-19. Material for sequencing was peripheral blood. The chain is built from TRBV19 and TRBJ2-7, with D hard to call. The CDR3 DNA is TGTGCCAGTAGTCTGTACCCCTCGCCAGTTTTATGCTACGAGCAGTACTTC. It specifies CASSLYPSPVLCYEQYF. Full variable domain (remainder filled in from reference TRBV19 and TRBJ2-7): DGGITQSPKYLFRKEGQNVTLSCEQNLNHDAMYWYRQDPGQGLRLIYYSQIVNDFQKGDIAEGYSVSREKKESFPLTVTSAQKNPTAFYLCASSLYPSPVLCYEQYFGPGTRLTVT.